A single sample gave rise to the 24 T cell receptor beta chains below, sequenced in a study of vaccination effects on CD4 cells after COVID-19. Clones were sequenced by immunoSEQ multiplex PCR, and TCRdb holds only the in-frame ones, with some missing. The table includes around 50,000 clones, roughly three quarters detected once. ViraFEST assay sequencing came after antigen-specific CD4+ T cells were expanded with viral peptide pools. Having been cultured for around nine days, the cells underwent CD4+ T cell isolation. This individual tested PCR-positive for SARS-CoV-2 infection between March and December 2020. These receptors lack a known antigen. The source material was CD4+ T cells from PBMCs cultured with HIV peptides, sampled before COVID-19 vaccination. Subset given: HIV-1 Nef peptide pool negative control/reference culture. The receptors shown here come from a human donor who had a prior SARS-CoV-2 infection.

This sequence joins TRBV2 and TRBJ1-1; tentative D call: TRBD1 (5 bases). The V end lost 7 bases, the J end lost 4 bases, and 16 bases lay between the germline ends. The CDR3 length is 14 residues. The germline CDR1 and CDR2 sequences are SNHLY and FYNNEI. The CDR3 loop is CASMMAQGVTEAFF. Written as DNA, the CDR3 is TGTGCCAGCATGATGGCGCAGGGTGTCACTGAAGCTTTCTTT.

This clone was seen a few times. The chain carries TRBV9 and TRBJ2-1, with D hard to call. V was trimmed by 8 bases and J by 4 bases, leaving 13 bases between them. This CDR3 has 13 amino acids. Germline CDR1 is SGDLS and CDR2 is YYNGEE. The DNA for the CDR3 is TGTGCCAGTGGACGGAGCCAATACAATGAGCAGTTCTTC. It yields the protein CASGRSQYNEQFF.

V gene TRBV6-5 combines with J gene TRBJ2-7, with a possible D match to TRBD2 (5 bases). CDR1 is MNHEY and CDR2 is SVGAGI in the germline V gene. The CDR3 covers 15 residues. Between the trimmed V and J ends, which lost 0 bases and 0 bases, there was a span of 9 bases. The chain's CDR3 is CASSYSPGYSYEQYF. The CDR3, as DNA: TGTGCCAGCAGTTACTCACCGGGGTACTCCTACGAGCAGTACTTC.

The chain is built from TRBV2 and TRBJ2-7; 10 positions match TRBD1. Trimming at V came to 0 bases and at J to 5 bases, leaving 10 bases not matched to a gene. This CDR3 contains 17 residues. Per germline, CDR1 SNHLY and CDR2 FYNNEI. CDR3 sequence: CASSEAPPDRGRNEQYF. The CDR3 DNA reads TGTGCCAGCAGTGAAGCGCCTCCGGACAGGGGGAGGAACGAGCAGTACTTC.

V gene TRBV24-1 combines with J gene TRBJ1-5, with no clear D. Germline V gene data show CDR1 as KGHDR and CDR2 as SFDVKD. This CDR3 has 13 residues. Trimming removed 5 bases at V and 3 bases at J, with 7 bases between. The CDR3 DNA reads TGTGCCACCAGTGGTCTGGCCAATCAGCCCCAGCATTTT. Its translation: CATSGLANQPQHF.

DNA of the CDR3: TGTGCCAGCAGCGTAGATCCGGGAGGGAACACCGGGGAGCTGTTTTTT. It yields the protein CASSVDPGGNTGELFF. The chain links TRBV9 to TRBJ2-2; TRBD2 agrees at 7 bases. The junction had 3 bases not matched to a gene; V was cut back by 0 bases and J by 1 base. The CDR3 extends over 16 amino acids. Germline CDR1 and CDR2: SGDLS and YYNGEE.

V is TRBV30 and J is TRBJ2-7, with 13 bases identical to TRBD2. The CDR3 runs 17 residues. Germline loops: CDR1 GTSNPN, CDR2 SVGIG (reference sequence). Trimming cost V 1 base and J 0 bases; bases outside gene matches: 6. The CDR3: CAWSEGTSGESSYEQYF. CDR3 nucleotides: TGTGCCTGGAGTGAAGGGACTAGCGGGGAAAGCTCCTACGAGCAGTACTTC.

In DNA form, the CDR3 reads TGTGCCAGCAGCCAAGGACTAGCGGGAGGAGGGGCCCAAGAGACCCAGTACTTC. Its translation: CASSQGLAGGGAQETQYF. The chain links TRBV4-2 to TRBJ2-5; TRBD2 matches 13 bases. This CDR3 region has 18 residues. CDR1 and CDR2 (germline): LGHNA, YNFKEQ. V gave up 1 base and J gave up 1 base; unmatched junction bases: 6.

Only a few counts were recorded for this clone. The chain couples TRBV2 to TRBJ1-5; D is unclear. The CDR3 contains 12 residues. V lost 1 base to trimming and J lost 5 bases, with 3 bases between them. CDR1 and CDR2 from the germline V gene are SNHLY and FYNNEI. The CDR3 protein is CASSEGDQPQHF. The CDR3 DNA is TGTGCCAGCAGTGAAGGGGATCAGCCCCAGCATTTT.

This rearrangement joins TRBV6-1 to TRBJ2-1; D is ambiguous. CDR3 length equals 14 residues. Germline V gene sequence: CDR1 MNHNS, CDR2 SASEGT. The V and J ends lost 2 bases and 9 bases respectively, with 14 bases between them. CDR3 nucleotide sequence: TGTGCCAGCAGTGAATACCCCGGTTCGGGTGAGCAGTTCTTC. Encoded protein: CASSEYPGSGEQFF.

The V and J genes are TRBV7-8 and TRBJ2-7, with TRBD1 matching over 7 bases. The CDR3 sequence is 15 residues long. Germline loops: CDR1 SGHVS, CDR2 FQNEAQ. V shed 2 bases and J 3 bases; nucleotides not matched to a gene: 7. This CDR3 is CASSLRQGEYYEQYF. In nucleotides, the CDR3 is TGTGCCAGCAGCTTACGACAGGGAGAATACTACGAGCAGTACTTC.

This chain uses TRBV5-1 with TRBJ2-3; 13 nucleotides line up with TRBD2. After removal of 8 bases from V and 6 bases from J, the junction contained 12 bases not matched to a gene. The CDR3 is made up of 16 amino acids. Per the germline V gene, CDR1 is SGHRS and CDR2 is YFSETQ. CDR3 DNA sequence: TGCGCCAGTGGGACTAGCGGGGTGGGCTCAGGCGATACGCAGTATTTT. It translates to CASGTSGVGSGDTQYF.

This clone is a singleton in its sample. CDR3 sequence: CASSPSGGRTQYF. The CDR3 DNA sequence: TGTGCCAGCAGCCCTAGCGGGGGCCGGACCCAGTACTTC. V and J are TRBV27 and TRBJ2-5; 10 bases are a match to TRBD2. This CDR3 spans 13 amino acids. With V trimmed by 6 bases and J by 7 bases, 5 bases remained unmatched. The germline V gene has CDR1 MNHEY and CDR2 SMNVEV (reference sequence).

CDR3: CAIGGLAGGMSSYNEQFF. The CDR3 coding sequence is TGTGCCATCGGCGGACTAGCGGGAGGGATGAGCTCCTACAATGAGCAGTTCTTC. The chain couples TRBV10-3 to TRBJ2-1; 15 nucleotides line up with TRBD2. Trimming removed 8 bases from V and 0 bases from J; junction bases left unmatched: 8. The CDR3 spans 18 residues. The germline V gene encodes CDR1 ENHRY and CDR2 SYGVKD.

This clone was detected once. V usage is TRBV7-3 and J usage is TRBJ2-5; 7 positions match TRBD2. Germline V gene lookup returns CDR1 SGHTA and CDR2 FQGTGA. There are 15 residues in the CDR3. The V gene end was trimmed by 2 bases and the J gene end by 4 bases; junction bases not matched to a gene: 7. CDR3 sequence: CASSLSGLRRETQYF. The CDR3 region has the DNA TGTGCCAGCAGCTTATCGGGACTACGGCGAGAGACCCAGTACTTC.

The gene calls are TRBV5-1 and TRBJ2-3; the match to TRBD2 covers 15 bases. The CDR3 has 22 residues. J gave up 0 bases and V 3 bases, and 17 bases lay outside the gene matches. CDR1 and CDR2 from the germline V gene are SGHRS and YFSETQ. The DNA for the CDR3 is TGCGCCAGCAGCTGGACGGAAACGGGACTAGCGGGGGGTCGCAACAGCACAGATACGCAGTATTTT. Its protein product is CASSWTETGLAGGRNSTDTQYF.

This clone was found once. The rearrangement joins TRBV15 to TRBJ2-7, with 10 bases aligning to TRBD1. Germline V gene lookup returns CDR1 LNHNV and CDR2 YYDKDF (reference sequence). The CDR3 loop spans 14 amino acids. The J segment lost 5 bases and the V segment lost 4 bases, leaving 5 bases of the junction unmatched. CDR3 nucleotides: TGTGCCACCAGCACGGGACAGGGGATGAACGAGCAGTACTTC. It translates to CATSTGQGMNEQYF.

This sequence joins TRBV19 and TRBJ1-2; D might be TRBD1 (5 bases). Trimming took off 6 bases at V and 3 bases at J, with 14 bases between the two ends. The CDR3 sequence is 14 residues long. Germline V gene sequence: CDR1 LNHDA, CDR2 SQIVND (reference sequence). CDR3 sequence (DNA): TGTGCCAGTAGCACAAGCCTGGGGCACTATGGCTACACCTTC. This encodes CASSTSLGHYGYTF.

The chain combines TRBV3-1 (or the pseudogene TRBV3-2) with TRBJ1-4, with D possibly being TRBD1 (5 bases). The V gene lost 4 bases and the J gene lost 8 bases, with 17 bases spanning the gap. The CDR3 length is 15 residues. CDR1 is LGHDT, CDR2 YNNKEL, per germline (reference sequence). The CDR3 nucleotides read TGTGCCAGCAGCCGAACCGGGACCAGGGAGGAAAAACTGTTTTTT. It codes for CASSRTGTREEKLFF.

The J gene is TRBJ1-2, the V gene TRBV18; D possibly corresponds to TRBD1 (5 bases). Trimming pared 2 bases from V and 1 base from J, leaving 5 bases between. Germline CDR1 reads KGHSH; CDR2 reads LQKENI. The CDR3 has 13 residues. The CDR3 loop reads CASSPRGNYGYTF. CDR3 nucleotides: TGTGCCAGCTCACCAAGGGGTAACTATGGCTACACCTTC.

J is TRBJ1-3 and V is TRBV6-5, with unresolved D. Germline V CDR1 and CDR2: MNHEY, SVGAGI. V dropped 11 bases and J dropped 2 bases, with 10 bases sitting between them. This CDR3 has 12 residues. CDR3 region: CARRSPGNTIYF. CDR3 bases: TGTGCCCGACGATCCCCTGGAAACACCATATATTTT.

The chain joins TRBV7-2 to TRBJ1-1; TRBD1 might be the D (6 bases). Germline lookup yields CDR1 SGHTA and CDR2 FQGNSA. Trimming removed 6 bases from V and 2 bases from J, with 16 bases in between. This CDR3 is 15 amino acids long. In nucleotides, the CDR3 is TGTGCCAGCAGATCAACCAGGGGTGGTAACACTGAAGCTTTCTTT. Amino acids: CASRSTRGGNTEAFF.

This chain connects TRBV19 to TRBJ2-7; 9 bases match TRBD2. With V trimmed by 8 bases and J by 6 bases, 5 bases remained unmatched. This CDR3 is 12 amino acids long. Germline lookup yields CDR1 LNHDA and CDR2 SQIVND (reference sequence). This CDR3 is CASSSGNREQYF. For the CDR3, the DNA is TGTGCCAGTTCTAGCGGGAATCGCGAGCAGTACTTC. Together with reference TRBV19 and TRBJ2-7, the CDR3 gives the full variable domain: DGGITQSPKYLFRKEGQNVTLSCEQNLNHDAMYWYRQDPGQGLRLIYYSQIVNDFQKGDIAEGYSVSREKKESFPLTVTSAQKNPTAFYLCASSSGNREQYFGPGTRLTVT.

The rearrangement joins TRBV5-1 to TRBJ2-3, with D unresolved. This CDR3 is built from 13 residues. In germline, CDR1 is SGHRS, CDR2 YFSETQ. V was shortened by 2 bases and J by 6 bases, with 10 bases between the two germline ends. CDR3 nucleotides: TGCGCCAGCAGCTTACAAGCAGAGGATACGCAGTATTTT. Translation gives CASSLQAEDTQYF.